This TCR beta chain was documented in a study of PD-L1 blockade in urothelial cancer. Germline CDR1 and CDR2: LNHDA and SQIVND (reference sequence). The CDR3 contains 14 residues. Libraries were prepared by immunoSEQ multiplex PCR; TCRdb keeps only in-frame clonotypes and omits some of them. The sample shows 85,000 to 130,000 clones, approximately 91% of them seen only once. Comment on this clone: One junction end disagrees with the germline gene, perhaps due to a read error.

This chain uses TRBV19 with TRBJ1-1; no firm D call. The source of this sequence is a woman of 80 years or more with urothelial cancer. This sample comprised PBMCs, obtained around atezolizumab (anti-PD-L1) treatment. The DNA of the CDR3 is TGTGCCAGCAGTAACAGAGAGATGAACACTGAAGCTTTCTTT. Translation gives CASSNREMNTEAFF.